This T cell receptor beta chain was recovered during a study of CD8 T cells in Susac syndrome. General study findings and limits: The authors acknowledged that their TCR sequencing and HLA analysis involved a relatively small number of individuals.

The multiple sclerosis controls were treatment-naive patients, and their relapsing-remitting disease was stable or active. Details on this clonotype: Its cognate antigen is unknown.

Trimming removed 5 bases from V and 0 bases from J, with 4 bases in between. The CDR3 has 12 residues. Germline CDR1 and CDR2: SQVTM and ANQGSEA. It was with random hexamers that about 0.45 to 1 ug RNA was reverse transcribed. TCRdb re-analysed the immunoSEQ multiplex PCR reads in MiXCR, keeping a single row per CDR3 protein. The top ten clones hold approximately 0.072% of a sample with approximately 230,000 distinct CDR3 sequences, over 85% of them seen once. The chain links TRBV29-1 to TRBJ1-4; D is unresolved. The sample consisted of CD4+ T cells from PBMCs. The receptor's source is a human donor with multiple sclerosis. CDR3 in DNA: TGCAGCGTTCATGCAACTAATGAAAAACTGTTTTTT. Residues: CSVHATNEKLFF.